The present TCR beta chain was sequenced within a study of post-analysis software for immune sequencing data. Across the study: Secondary progressive, relapsing-remitting and progressive-relapsing multiple sclerosis were among the included disease courses. Overall study findings and caveats: A few TRBV segments occurring more often in patients than controls included TRBV5-6, TRBV5-1 and TRBV20-1.

With regard to this clonotype: Its antigen is undetermined.

Per germline, CDR1 SGHTA and CDR2 FQGNSA. The CDR3 contains 16 residues. After removal of 1 base from V and 4 bases from J, the junction contained 8 bases not matched to a gene. Libraries were made from TCR beta cDNA, and they carried unique molecular identifiers. TCRdb re-derived calls from the PCR reads in MiXCR, one entry per CDR3 protein. This sample has 650,000 to 850,000 distinct CDR3 sequences; approximately 44% occur once, and the top ten carry roughly 5%. The chain carries TRBV7-2 and TRBJ2-7, with 9 bases fitting TRBD2. The receptor comes from a girl aged 5-17 years with multiple sclerosis. The sequenced sample was blood. The CDR3 reads CASSLVRGRAEYEQYF. Written as DNA, the CDR3 is TGTGCCAGCAGCTTAGTGCGCGGGAGGGCGGAATACGAGCAGTACTTC.